The clone carrying this T cell receptor beta chain has more than one count but fewer than ten. This sample is part of a study of blood T cell repertoires in COVID-19. About the research overall: The study drew acute and convalescent COVID-19 samples from the United States, Italy and Spain.

Original handling: The assay estimated nucleated cells by amplifying reference gene primers. The assay was immunoSEQ multiplex PCR, and TCRdb's table has in-frame clones only and misses some. V, J and clone size were drawn from that table, and D and trimming were deduced from the DNA. The sample records around 380,000 clones, around 84% being singletons. Trimming took off 2 bases at V and 4 bases at J, with 12 bases between the two ends. CDR3 length: 14 amino acids. Germline V gives CDR1 SGHNT, CDR2 YYREEE (reference sequence). The chain uses TRBV5-4 and TRBJ1-1; D is uncertain. Sequencing used peripheral blood. The receptor's source is a human donor with acute or convalescent COVID-19. The donor label of this sample is uncertain. In DNA form, the CDR3 reads TGTGCCAGCAGCTTAGGTCGAGGAAGCACTGAAGCTTTCTTT. Translation: CASSLGRGSTEAFF.